The text below deals with one T cell receptor beta chain. Its target antigen remains unknown. Per-base qualities were not stored, and no clone one base away is much larger. This entry comes from a study of cytomegalovirus exposure and HLA in healthy donors (TCRdb year 2017). Broadly, across the study: An earlier analysis of several hundred of the donors reported 250 to 300 Gb of sequence data and some 120 million unique TCR beta sequences from some 180 million T cells. The study was designed to test whether signatures of past pathogen exposure could be identified by cataloging public T cell receptors. Rather than using new phenotypic data, the later analysis identified candidate immune exposures from TCR beta sequences and from how often those sequences occurred across donors. To decide whether each TCR beta V gene segment behaved as functional or pseudogenic, an earlier analysis of some 540 of the donors relied on high-throughput TCR beta sequencing. The study combined high-throughput TCR immunosequencing, statistical association of individual TCRs with disease status, and machine learning to predict cytomegalovirus infection status. The study used immunosequencing to profile the T cell repertoires of several hundred subjects and linked those repertoires to cytomegalovirus serostatus. Along with the roughly 700-subject first cohort, a separate validation cohort of more than 90 different subjects was used. Among some 400 genotyped donors of the cohort, an average of approximately 220,000 unique TCR beta nucleotide sequences was sequenced per donor, of which approximately 18% were non-productive. Among the roughly 390 genotyped donors, around 81% belonged to the genetic ancestry cluster associated with self-reported Caucasian donors. Genome-wide SNP genotypes for about 65% of the roughly 700 donors were used in a later genetic analysis, which treated that subset as a discovery cohort. Donor age, sex, ethnicity and CMV serostatus were compiled alongside the repertoire data. A later analysis re-analyzed previously published TCR beta repertoires from about 600 donors and added high-resolution HLA genotyping to study TCR occurrence patterns. HLA typing included class I and class II loci at four-digit resolution. Roughly 5 DR-DQ haplotypes were handled as single units for association and clustering because linkage in the cohort was strong. All discovery cohort repertoires had been generated using a single sequencing platform. About 330 gigabases of sequencing data and around 90 million unique TCR sequences made up an early release that covered around 640 HLA-typed donors. Typing coverage varied by locus: roughly 620-640 donors for A, B, C, DRB1 and DQB1; roughly 510 for DQA1; around 570 for DPA1; 450 to 480 for DPB1.

The germline V gene gives CDR1 as SGHAT and CDR2 as FQNNGV. Measured from the cysteine to the phenylalanine, the CDR3 is 12 residues long. Only the CDR3 DNA stays, 36 bases, in frame from base 1. Trimming takes 5 bases from V and 6 bases from J, and the germline ends sit 11 bases apart. The cohort was made up of approximately 670 healthy bone marrow donors. At the time of sampling, all cohort members were nominally healthy, though unrecorded immune exposures were likely present. The donor was CMV seropositive and belonged to the group of 250 to 300 seropositive cohort members. Every donor gave a peripheral blood sample, and the peripheral blood mononuclear cells from that sample were used for TCR beta sequencing. The Qiagen DNeasy Blood Extraction Kit was used to extract genomic DNA from the blood cell samples. Library preparation used the immunoSEQ multiplex PCR assay. For the multiplex PCR, a mixture combining 60 forward primers for TCR Vbeta segments and 13 reverse primers for TCR Jbeta segments was used. A multiplex PCR assay on genomic DNA amplified the CDR3 region of rearranged TCR beta genes. The Illumina HiSeq System was used to sequence the amplified TCR beta libraries as 87-base-pair reads. As for how the authors treated the data: Across the 670 or so repertoires, a later analysis counted approximately 83 million unique TCR beta chains, 8.5 million to 12 million of which were shared by at least two donors. Raw reads were error-corrected and collapsed into unique sequences by a nearest-neighbor algorithm in which closely related sequences were merged to remove PCR and sequencing errors. To assign V, D and J gene segments, CDR3 sequences were aligned to IMGT reference sequences. Each retained sequence needed at least a six-nucleotide match to both a V gene segment and a J gene segment. A rearrangement counted as productive if the CDR3 had no stop codons and remained in frame with V and J, and every other rearrangement counted as non-productive. CDR3 was defined according to IMGT convention as the region running from the second conserved V-encoded cysteine to the conserved J-encoded phenylalanine. In an earlier analysis of just under 600 of the donors, sequences lacking an unambiguous match to a single V gene segment were excluded. In an earlier analysis of 587 of the donors, V segments were called functional above 56.7% productive rearrangements and were called segregating when the between-donor standard deviation exceeded 5%. To diagnose cytomegalovirus status from the catalog of TCR beta chain sequences, a statistical classification framework was built. V and J gene assignment, in a later analysis, came from comparing TCR nucleotide sequences with IMGT/GENE-DB human TR gene sequences. In a later analysis, CDR3 sequences and most-parsimonious VDJ recombination scenarios were assigned using the TCRdist pipeline. In a later analysis, each TCR beta chain was defined by its CDR3 amino acid sequence together with its V-gene family, and reads without a unique V-gene family were excluded. To address suspected cross-contamination and a sequencing artifact, a later analysis removed around 590 highly shared, low-generation-probability nucleotide sequences. In a later analysis, a clonal expansion index for each public chain was calculated from normalized within-repertoire ranks of inferred template counts. In a later analysis, generation probabilities were computed with a VDJ recombination model fitted to out-of-frame rearrangements, and the resulting probabilities were checked against IGoR. A later analysis scored TCR-TCR, TCR-HLA and TCR-CMV co-occurrence with hypergeometric tests, applying a repertoire-size bias correction to TCR pairs. False discovery rates were estimated in a later analysis by permuting HLA or CMV assignments 20 times. In a later analysis, co-occurring TCRs were grouped using DBSCAN, with TCRdist sequence similarity added in when clustering inside HLA-allele-positive subsets. For co-occurrence clustering, repertoires with fewer than 30,000 or more than 120,000 public chains were excluded, along with several repertoires with anomalous nucleotide sharing. TCRdb retrieved this table from immuneACCESS and kept in-frame rearrangements only. Not all clones are present; in checked studies, unresolved V genes account for under half, and no reason is known for the remainder. The DNA gave D and trimming, while V, J and clone size come from that table. Across this sample there are under 250,000 clones, with about 81% seen only once. The ten largest clones capture less than 8.5% of the sample.

Here is what the overall study found, with its caveats: Strong co-occurrence of HLA alleles, especially DR and DQ, made assigning TCR associations to individual alleles difficult. Some 15 rarely observed V segments, including chromosome 9 orphons, were excluded from the earlier analysis of several hundred of the donors because counts were too low. The cohort was sequenced for TCR beta chains only, and without alpha or paired-chain data the features that could be detected were limited. Broadly in line with IMGT annotations, most TCR beta V segments showed up in productive rearrangements about 87% or about 30% of the time in an earlier analysis of approximately 640 of the donors. According to the authors, the approach could potentially be generalized to other disease states and immunological phenotypes. The classifier was reported to diagnose cytomegalovirus status with high specificity and sensitivity in both the original and validation cohorts. In the study, some 180 TCR beta chains were listed as associated with cytomegalovirus. CMV serostatus was the only immune exposure information available for the cohort. In a later analysis, most CMV-associated TCR beta chains were found to appear HLA-restricted, with HLA associations seemingly driven largely by CMV exposure. According to a later genetic analysis, donors in an Asian-associated ancestry cluster had fewer N-insertions in productive TCRs than the approximately 710-donor mean. In a later analysis, TCR association rates were found to vary across HLA loci, with the most associated TCRs seen for DRB1 alleles and the fewest for HLA-C alleles. Linkage disequilibrium might explain the correlated functional status among segregating V segments, but an unknown experimental factor could not be ruled out. A group of highly shared sequence variants was considered likely to be a technical artifact of the sequencing pipeline. Several of the top co-occurrence clusters appeared to be linked to parvovirus B19, influenza, CMV and Epstein-Barr virus, according to a later analysis. Roughly uniform sequencing depth across donors was assumed in presence/absence analyses, although this assumption may not hold. The 87-base-pair reads could not distinguish some IMGT-functional V segments, including TRBV6-2 and TRBV6-3, so those segments were excluded. In vitro tests confirmed that a few of the cytomegalovirus-associated TCR beta chains recognize cytomegalovirus antigens. Most TCR sequences were observed very rarely across donors, whereas some public TCRs were present in many individuals. Because HLA typing was unavailable for some donors at each locus, only the typed subset was used in association tests. A further reported finding was that TCR beta sequences accurately predicted the HLA-A and HLA-B alleles for most subjects in the first cohort. At a false discovery rate of 0.05, a later analysis linked around 17,000 TCR beta sequences to specific HLA alleles. An association between a missense DCLRE1C variant and V-gene and J-gene trimming of TCR beta chains was found in a later genetic analysis and replicated in an independent cohort. Compared with equally common non-associated chains, HLA-associated TCR beta chains in a later analysis were more clonally expanded and had lower generation probabilities.

Material: PBMCs. The receptor comes from a woman aged 55-75 years in good health and CMV-seropositive. The chain uses TRBV11-2 and TRBJ2-7; tentative D gene TRBD1, with 6 bases matching. The CDR3 is CASSPTGIEQYF. The base sequence is TGTGCCAGCAGCCCGACAGGCATCGAGCAGTACTTC. Joined to the reference TRBV11-2 and TRBJ2-7 proteins, this CDR3 gives the full variable domain: EAGVAQSPRYKIIEKRQSVAFWCNPISGHATLYWYQQILGQGPKLLIQFQNNGVVDDSQLPKDRFSAERLKGVDSTLKIQPAKLEDSAVYLCASSPTGIEQYFGPGTRLTVT.